Listed here are 29 T cell receptor beta chains from one sample, sequenced in a study of identical twins. TCRdb called the 5' RACE reads again in MiXCR, with one record for every CDR3 protein. The sample has around 500,000 distinct CDR3 sequences; more than 13% are singletons. These records were also assigned to another study, of yellow fever vaccine responses in identical twins.

Material: CD4+ T cells sorted from blood. These TCRs come from a woman younger than 30 in good health.

The gene calls are TRBV7-6 and TRBJ2-1; a possible D gene is TRBD2 (6 bases). The CDR3 totals 15 residues. Germline V gene sequence: CDR1 SGHVS, CDR2 FNYEAQ. V gave up 8 bases and J gave up 3 bases, with 17 bases separating them. The CDR3 DNA reads as TGTGCCAGCTGCCGCGGGGTGGGTGACTACAATGAGCAGTTCTTC. Amino acids: CASCRGVGDYNEQFF.

V gene TRBV4-2 combines with J gene TRBJ2-6, with D perhaps assigned TRBD1 or TRBD2 (5 bases each). CDR1 and CDR2 (germline): LGHNA, YNFKEQ. The V end lost 3 bases, the J end lost 0 bases, and 15 bases lay between the germline ends. This CDR3 has 18 amino acids. The CDR3 is CASSQGRGPSSGANVLTF. The CDR3 region has the DNA TGTGCCAGCAGCCAGGGACGGGGCCCAAGCTCTGGGGCCAACGTCCTGACTTTC.

This clonotype showed up just a few times. In nucleotides, the CDR3 is TGTGCCAGCAGTTTAGCGCCGGGAAACATTCAGTACTTC. It translates to CASSLAPGNIQYF. V usage is TRBV12-3 or TRBV12-4 and J usage is TRBJ2-4; D not resolved. The length of the CDR3 is 13 residues. Trimming shortened V by 0 bases and J by 6 bases, and 6 bases separated the two germline ends.

This clonotype came up a few times. The genes are TRBV11-2 and TRBJ2-7; possibly TRBD1 for D (5 bases). The germline V gene encodes CDR1 SGHAT and CDR2 FQNNGV. Trimming removed 4 bases at V and 3 bases at J, with 10 bases between. The CDR3 is 13 residues long. Written as DNA, the CDR3 is TGTGCCAGCAGCTGGGGCCAGTACTACGAGCAGTACTTC. It encodes CASSWGQYYEQYF.

This rearrangement joins TRBV20-1 to TRBJ2-7; possible D gene TRBD2, 6 bases. V was trimmed by 1 base and J by 6 bases, leaving 19 bases between them. The CDR3 has 15 residues. Germline-derived CDR1 and CDR2 are DFQATT and SNEGSKA (reference sequence). The CDR3 reads CSARVIITGVGEQYF. In nucleotides, the CDR3 is TGCAGTGCTAGAGTAATCATAACGGGAGTCGGCGAGCAGTACTTC.

CDR3 DNA: TGCAGTGCTACGGACAGGGCGAACACTGAAGCTTTCTTT. This encodes CSATDRANTEAFF. The chain recombines TRBV20-1 with TRBJ1-1, with 8 bases fitting TRBD1. Germline V CDR1 and CDR2: DFQATT, SNEGSKA (reference sequence). This CDR3 comprises 13 residues. The trim removed 4 bases at V and 1 base at J, leaving 2 bases unmatched.

This clonotype has only one observation. This chain connects TRBV6-5 to TRBJ1-4, with 7 bases identical to TRBD1. This CDR3 region has 13 residues. Per germline, CDR1 MNHEY and CDR2 SVGAGI. Trimming at V came to 6 bases and at J to 8 bases, leaving 6 bases not matched to a gene. The CDR3 loop reads CASRGATGEKLFF. Written as DNA, the CDR3 is TGTGCCAGCAGGGGAGCGACAGGGGAAAAACTGTTTTTT.

This chain links TRBV6-5 with TRBJ2-5, with D hard to call. From germline, CDR1 is MNHEY and CDR2 SVGAGI. V was shortened by 3 bases and J by 2 bases, with 7 bases between the two germline ends. The CDR3 extends over 13 amino acids. The CDR3 reads CASSYIRQETQYF. The CDR3 bases are TGTGCCAGCAGTTATATCAGACAAGAGACCCAGTACTTC.

This clonotype appeared many times. The gene calls are TRBV6-2 or TRBV6-3 and TRBJ2-1; 7 positions agree with TRBD1. The J segment lost 6 bases and the V segment lost 4 bases, leaving 6 bases of the junction unmatched. From germline, CDR1 is MNHEY and CDR2 SVGEGT. CDR3 length equals 14 residues. DNA of the CDR3: TGTGCCAGCAGTTTGCAACAGGGGTTCAATGAGCAGTTCTTC. Translating gives CASSLQQGFNEQFF.

J is TRBJ1-1 and V is TRBV3-1, with D perhaps TRBD1 (5 bases). CDR1 and CDR2 (germline): LGHDT, YNNKEL (reference sequence). V lost 0 bases, J lost 10 bases, and 9 bases lay in between. CDR3 length: 12 residues. The CDR3: CASSQDSGRAFF. CDR3 DNA: TGTGCCAGCAGCCAAGATTCAGGGAGAGCTTTCTTT.

This clonotype was recorded many times. The rearrangement uses TRBV5-1 and TRBJ2-5; 12 bases align to TRBD2. CDR1 is SGHRS, CDR2 YFSETQ, per germline. The CDR3 is made up of 15 amino acids. V shed 2 bases and J 5 bases; nucleotides not matched to a gene: 4. DNA of the CDR3: TGCGCCAGCAGCTTTCTGACTAGCGGGAGTGAGACCCAGTACTTC. Translation gives CASSFLTSGSETQYF.

This clonotype was found a few times. The J gene is TRBJ1-2, the V gene TRBV7-2; tentatively, D is TRBD1 (6 bases). Trimming left V 3 bases short and J 5 bases short, with 13 bases between. This CDR3 has 14 residues. Per the germline V gene, CDR1 is SGHTA and CDR2 is FQGNSA. As DNA, the CDR3 is TGTGCCAGCAGCTTGACAGGTCCTCCGTATGGCTACACCTTC. As protein: CASSLTGPPYGYTF. The whole variable domain, filled in from reference TRBV7-2 and TRBJ1-2, reads GAGVSQSPSNKVTEKGKDVELRCDPISGHTALYWYRQSLGQGLEFLIYFQGNSAPDKSGLPSDRFSAERTGGSVSTLTIQRTQQEDSAVYLCASSLTGPPYGYTFGSGTRLTVV.

This chain connects TRBV19 to TRBJ2-3; TRBD2 matches 7 bases. The CDR3 is 15 residues long. V gave up 8 bases and J gave up 1 base; unmatched junction bases: 9. Germline V gene data show CDR1 as LNHDA and CDR2 as SQIVND (reference sequence). The CDR3 DNA reads TGTGCCAGTGGTTCTGGTGGGGGGGGCACAGATACGCAGTATTTT. Protein: CASGSGGGGTDTQYF.

In its sample, this clonotype was seen a few times. The chain couples TRBV3-1 to TRBJ2-1; D unresolved. Germline V gene lookup returns CDR1 LGHDT and CDR2 YNNKEL (reference sequence). CDR3 length: 13 residues. V gave up 0 bases and J gave up 10 bases, with 10 bases separating them. CDR3 loop: CASSQELGREQFF. The CDR3 DNA reads TGTGCCAGCAGCCAAGAATTGGGCCGCGAGCAGTTCTTC.

Only a few counts were recorded for this clonotype. The chain uses TRBV2 and TRBJ2-7, with D possibly matching TRBD1 (5 bases). V was clipped by 3 bases and J by 6 bases, with 9 bases between them. This CDR3 has 12 amino acids. Germline V gene data show CDR1 as SNHLY and CDR2 as FYNNEI. CDR3 region: CASSEDIGEQYF. The CDR3 nucleotides read TGTGCCAGCAGTGAGGACATCGGCGAGCAGTACTTC.

This clonotype was seen only a few times. The chain employs TRBV5-5 and TRBJ2-7; no reliable D call. The length of the CDR3 is 12 residues. Germline V CDR1 and CDR2: SGHKS, YYEKEE (reference sequence). V was pared by 4 bases and J by 6 bases, with 11 bases between. CDR3 in amino acids: CASSGRVLEQYF. CDR3 nucleotide sequence: TGTGCCAGCAGCGGTCGGGTGCTCGAGCAGTACTTC. Combining the CDR3 with reference TRBV5-5 and TRBJ2-7 gives the whole variable domain DAGVTQSPTHLIKTRGQQVTLRCSPISGHKSVSWYQQVLGQGPQFIFQYYEKEERGRGNFPDRFSARQFPNYSSELNVNALLLGDSALYLCASSGRVLEQYFGPGTRLTVT.

This clonotype showed up just a few times. This chain connects TRBV3-1 to TRBJ1-1; D gene ambiguous. Per the germline V gene, CDR1 is LGHDT and CDR2 is YNNKEL (reference sequence). This CDR3 has 12 residues. V was pared by 0 bases and J by 13 bases, with 12 bases between. The CDR3 is CASSQDRNSGFF. Written as DNA, the CDR3 is TGTGCCAGCAGCCAAGATCGGAACTCGGGTTTCTTT.

This clonotype was counted only a few times. This chain joins TRBV10-3 and TRBJ1-5, with 10 bases matching TRBD1. Germline assignment: CDR1 ENHRY and CDR2 SYGVKD. The trim removed 10 bases at V and 6 bases at J, leaving 6 bases unmatched. This CDR3 region has 13 residues. The CDR3 DNA sequence: TGTGCCACCGGACAGGGGGTAGCTCAGCCCCAGCATTTT. Amino acid sequence: CATGQGVAQPQHF.

V gene TRBV19 combines with J gene TRBJ2-1; D remains unclear. Germline loops: CDR1 LNHDA, CDR2 SQIVND (reference sequence). There are 13 residues in the CDR3. Trimming removed 7 bases at V and 4 bases at J, with 11 bases between. CDR3 loop: CASTNRGYNEQFF. CDR3 coding DNA: TGTGCCAGTACTAACCGAGGATACAATGAGCAGTTCTTC. The entire variable domain, with the rest obtained from reference TRBV19 and TRBJ2-1, is as follows: DGGITQSPKYLFRKEGQNVTLSCEQNLNHDAMYWYRQDPGQGLRLIYYSQIVNDFQKGDIAEGYSVSREKKESFPLTVTSAQKNPTAFYLCASTNRGYNEQFFGPGTRLTVL.

CDR3 residues: CASSNGQGTQYF. CDR3 coding DNA: TGTGCCAGCAGCAACGGACAGGGTACGCAGTATTTT. The chain joins TRBV4-2 to TRBJ2-3; 8 bases align to TRBD1. Per the germline V gene, CDR1 is LGHNA and CDR2 is YNFKEQ. J was trimmed by 8 bases and V by 5 bases; bases with no gene match: 3. This CDR3 contains 12 residues.

This clonotype was picked up a small number of times. The V call is TRBV14, the J call TRBJ2-7; D is possibly TRBD1 (5 bases). V gave up 0 bases and J gave up 1 base, with 13 bases separating them. The CDR3 extends over 16 amino acids. Germline V gene sequence: CDR1 SGHDN, CDR2 FVKESK. The CDR3 sequence is CASSQEWGRASYEQYF. The CDR3 DNA follows: TGTGCCAGCAGCCAAGAATGGGGCAGGGCTTCCTACGAGCAGTACTTC.

There are many counts of this clonotype. The genes are TRBV5-1 and TRBJ2-2; the D gene is possibly TRBD2 (5 bases). The V and J ends lost 7 bases and 4 bases respectively, with 11 bases between them. The CDR3 runs 13 residues. Germline CDR1 is SGHRS and CDR2 is YFSETQ. CDR3 protein: CASAARGTGELFF. DNA of the CDR3: TGCGCCAGCGCCGCACGGGGCACCGGGGAGCTGTTTTTT. Filled out from reference TRBV5-1 and TRBJ2-2, the complete variable domain reads KAGVTQTPRYLIKTRGQQVTLSCSPISGHRSVSWYQQTPGQGLQFLFEYFSETQRNKGNFPGRFSGRQFSNSRSEMNVSTLELGDSALYLCASAARGTGELFFGEGSRLTVL.

The chain is built from TRBV11-2 and TRBJ2-1; TRBD2 agrees at 8 bases. CDR3 length: 16 amino acids. The ends lost 3 bases at V and 0 bases at J; junction bases unmatched: 4. Germline V gene sequence: CDR1 SGHAT, CDR2 FQNNGV. The CDR3 loop reads CASSLAGGNSYNEQFF. The CDR3 DNA follows: TGTGCCAGCAGCTTGGCGGGGGGCAACTCCTACAATGAGCAGTTCTTC.

This sequence joins TRBV7-2 and TRBJ1-5, with a possible D match to TRBD1 (5 bases). Germline assignment: CDR1 SGHTA and CDR2 FQGNSA. Deletions cut 5 bases from V and 1 base from J, with 15 bases between. The CDR3 runs 16 residues. The CDR3 bases are TGTGCCAGCAGCCAAGAAGGGGTTAGAAGCAATCAGCCCCAGCATTTT. Its translation is CASSQEGVRSNQPQHF. Looking up the rest from reference TRBV7-2 and TRBJ1-5 gives the full variable domain: GAGVSQSPSNKVTEKGKDVELRCDPISGHTALYWYRQSLGQGLEFLIYFQGNSAPDKSGLPSDRFSAERTGGSVSTLTIQRTQQEDSAVYLCASSQEGVRSNQPQHFGDGTRLSIL.

This clonotype was picked up a small number of times. The rearrangement links TRBV2 to TRBJ1-1, with D unresolved. Between the trimmed V and J ends, which lost 3 bases and 7 bases, there was a span of 9 bases. The CDR3 is 12 residues long. Germline V gene sequence: CDR1 SNHLY, CDR2 FYNNEI. CDR3 protein: CASSDLALEAFF. For the CDR3, the DNA is TGTGCCAGCAGTGACTTGGCACTTGAAGCTTTCTTT. Full variable domain (remainder filled in from reference TRBV2 and TRBJ1-1): EPEVTQTPSHQVTQMGQEVILRCVPISNHLYFYWYRQILGQKVEFLVSFYNNEISEKSEIFDDQFSVERPDGSNFTLKIRSTKLEDSAMYFCASSDLALEAFFGQGTRLTVV.

This clonotype appeared many times. The gene calls are TRBV5-1 and TRBJ2-5, with D hard to call. Looked up from germline, CDR1 is SGHRS and CDR2 is YFSETQ. V was shortened by 0 bases and J by 1 base, with 7 bases between the two germline ends. The CDR3 contains 14 residues. CDR3 bases: TGCGCCAGCAGCTTGGCCGCAGGCCAAGAGACCCAGTACTTC. This translates into CASSLAAGQETQYF.

The chain uses TRBV7-9 and TRBJ1-2; 7 nucleotides agree with TRBD1. There are 15 residues in the CDR3. In germline, CDR1 is SEHNR, CDR2 FQNEAQ (reference sequence). V trimming: 5 bases; J trimming: 2 bases; junction bases outside the gene matches: 8. CDR3 in DNA: TGTGCCAGCAGCCCAAGGACAGGACTGAACTATGGCTACACCTTC. It yields the protein CASSPRTGLNYGYTF.

The rearrangement joins TRBV12-3 or TRBV12-4 to TRBJ1-2; no clear D gene. There are 12 residues in the CDR3. With 6 bases removed from V and 5 bases from J, the gap between germline ends came to 10 bases. This CDR3 is CASSLTSYGYTF. The CDR3 nucleotides read TGTGCCAGCAGCCTTACCTCATATGGCTACACCTTC.

This clonotype was counted between two and nine times. The J gene is TRBJ2-7, the V gene TRBV20-1; the D gene is possibly TRBD2 (5 bases). Trimming cost V 3 bases and J 1 base, with 13 bases left between them. This CDR3 has 14 residues. CDR1 is DFQATT, CDR2 SNEGSKA, per germline (reference sequence). The CDR3 spells CSASRQAGSYEQYF. CDR3 in DNA: TGCAGTGCTAGTAGGCAGGCGGGTTCCTACGAGCAGTACTTC.